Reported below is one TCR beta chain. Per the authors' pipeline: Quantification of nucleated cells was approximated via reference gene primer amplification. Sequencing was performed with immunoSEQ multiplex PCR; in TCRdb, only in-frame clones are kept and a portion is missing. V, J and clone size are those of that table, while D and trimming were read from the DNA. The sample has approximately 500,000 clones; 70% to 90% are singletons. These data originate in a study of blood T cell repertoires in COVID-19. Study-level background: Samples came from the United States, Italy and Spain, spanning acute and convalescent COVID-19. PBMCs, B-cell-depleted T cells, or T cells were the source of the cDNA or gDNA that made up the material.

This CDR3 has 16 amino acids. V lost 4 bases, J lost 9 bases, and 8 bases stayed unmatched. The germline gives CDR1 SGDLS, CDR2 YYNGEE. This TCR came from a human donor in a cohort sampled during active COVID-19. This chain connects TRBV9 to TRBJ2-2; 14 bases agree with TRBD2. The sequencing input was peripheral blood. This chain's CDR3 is CASSPQGLAGDRELFF. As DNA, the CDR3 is TGTGCCAGCAGCCCTCAGGGACTAGCGGGAGATCGGGAGCTGTTTTTT.